These 22 T cell receptor beta chains share one sample of origin, sequenced in a study of CD8 T cells in ankylosing spondylitis. General observations from the study: For ankylosing spondylitis blood, a TCR beta motif of about eight highly homologous variants appeared characteristic.

One entry per CDR3 protein results from TCRdb running MiXCR on the 5' RACE reads. Seen here are 700,000 or so distinct CDR3 sequences, roughly 19% observed once, and the top ten hold approximately 18%. Their specific antigens are unknown. Specimen: blood, either unsorted or a sorted T cell fraction (not recorded which). The source is a male donor with ankylosing spondylitis.

J is TRBJ1-2 and V is TRBV12-3 or TRBV12-4; D remains unclear. This CDR3 contains 14 residues. The V end lost 6 bases, the J end lost 1 base, and 12 bases lay between the germline ends. DNA of the CDR3: TGTGCCAGCAGAGGTCAGGAGAATAACTATGGCTACACCTTC. Protein sequence: CASRGQENNYGYTF.

The V gene is TRBV20-1, the J gene TRBJ2-1; TRBD2 might be the D (6 bases). CDR3 length: 14 residues. V was clipped by 1 base and J by 12 bases, with 19 bases between them. The V gene's germline CDR1 is DFQATT and CDR2 SNEGSKA (reference sequence). The CDR3 DNA reads TGCAGTGCTAGAGGGAACCCGCTAGCGCCCGGGCAGTTCTTC. It yields the protein CSARGNPLAPGQFF.

The chain is built from TRBV20-1 and TRBJ1-1, with D unresolved. In germline, CDR1 is DFQATT, CDR2 SNEGSKA (reference sequence). The CDR3 has 13 amino acids. The ends were cut back, 2 bases at V and 3 bases at J, with 10 bases in the middle. CDR3 coding DNA: TGCAGTGCTAGACGAGAAGGGTACACTGAAGCTTTCTTT. Translating gives CSARREGYTEAFF.

This clonotype has at least ten counts. V and J are TRBV4-3 and TRBJ2-6; no clear D. Germline V gene lookup returns CDR1 LGHNA and CDR2 YSLEER. The CDR3 length is 15 residues. Trimming pared 1 base from V and 0 bases from J, leaving 4 bases between. As DNA, the CDR3 is TGCGCCAGCAGCCAAGTCGGCTCTGGGGCCAACGTCCTGACTTTC. It translates to CASSQVGSGANVLTF.

The chain carries TRBV6-5 and TRBJ1-1, with D perhaps TRBD1 (5 bases). Trimming pared 2 bases from V and 5 bases from J, leaving 21 bases between. The CDR3 extends over 17 amino acids. Germline CDR1 MNHEY, CDR2 SVGAGI. CDR3 in amino acids: CASSYDAGWDLGTEAFF. Written as DNA, the CDR3 is TGTGCCAGCAGTTACGACGCAGGGTGGGACTTGGGTACTGAAGCTTTCTTT.

The genes are TRBV2 and TRBJ2-2, with D tentatively TRBD2 (5 bases). The CDR3 consists of 15 residues. In germline, CDR1 is SNHLY, CDR2 FYNNEI. V gave up 1 base and J gave up 6 bases, with 12 bases separating them. DNA of the CDR3: TGTGCCAGCAGTGAAGTAGGGCTAGCTCCCGGGGAGCTGTTTTTT. Translation gives CASSEVGLAPGELFF.

This clonotype was seen at least ten times. This sequence joins TRBV10-3 and TRBJ1-1; tentatively, D is TRBD1 (6 bases). This CDR3 region has 12 residues. V was clipped by 5 bases and J by 10 bases, with 14 bases between them. Germline CDR1 reads ENHRY; CDR2 reads SYGVKD. CDR3 in DNA: TGTGCCATCAGTTTTACAGGGTTGGGAGCTTTCTTT. Encoded protein: CAISFTGLGAFF.

The chain links TRBV6-1 to TRBJ2-2, with D perhaps TRBD1 or TRBD2 (5 bases each). Trimming shortened V by 6 bases and J by 6 bases, and 14 bases separated the two germline ends. The CDR3 loop spans 14 amino acids. Germline CDR1 reads MNHNS; CDR2 reads SASEGT. CDR3 amino acids: CASRLTVGAGELFF. In nucleotides, the CDR3 is TGTGCCAGCAGGCTGACAGTCGGGGCCGGGGAGCTGTTTTTT.

V gene TRBV6-2 or TRBV6-3 combines with J gene TRBJ1-2; no firm D call. The CDR3 has 15 residues. Trimming took 5 bases from V and 0 from J, leaving 13 bases between them. The V gene's germline CDR1 is MNHEY and CDR2 SVGEGT. The CDR3 DNA reads TGTGCCAGCAGTCAGAGGACTGTTCCTAACTATGGCTACACCTTC. As protein: CASSQRTVPNYGYTF.

The J gene is TRBJ2-1, the V gene TRBV20-1; D is unclear. V was shortened by 6 bases and J by 8 bases, with 17 bases between the two germline ends. CDR1 and CDR2 from the germline V gene are DFQATT and SNEGSKA (reference sequence). This CDR3 is 13 amino acids long. The CDR3 loop is CSAHKVGTDEQFF. CDR3 nucleotides: TGCAGTGCCCATAAGGTCGGAACGGATGAGCAGTTCTTC.

Only a few counts were recorded for this clonotype. The chain recombines TRBV7-9 with TRBJ1-1, with 11 bases that match TRBD1. Germline V gene lookup returns CDR1 SEHNR and CDR2 FQNEAQ (reference sequence). V lost 5 bases to trimming and J lost 6 bases; unmatched junction nucleotides: 5. The CDR3 has 14 residues. The CDR3 loop reads CASSRTGGVPEAFF. CDR3 DNA sequence: TGTGCCAGCAGCCGGACAGGGGGCGTGCCTGAAGCTTTCTTT.

V usage is TRBV18 and J usage is TRBJ2-3; D not certain. This CDR3 spans 16 amino acids. V was pared by 3 bases and J by 0 bases, with 13 bases between. Germline assignment: CDR1 KGHSH and CDR2 LQKENI. The DNA of the CDR3 is TGTGCCAGCTCACCTTCAAAGGACGGGAGCACAGATACGCAGTATTTT. This encodes CASSPSKDGSTDTQYF. Variable domain in full (rest from reference TRBV18 and TRBJ2-3): NAGVMQNPRHLVRRRGQEARLRCSPMKGHSHVYWYRQLPEEGLKFMVYLQKENIIDESGMPKERFSAEFPKEGPSILRIQQVVRGDSAAYFCASSPSKDGSTDTQYFGPGTRLTVL.

The rearrangement links TRBV12-3 or TRBV12-4 to TRBJ2-1, with 9 bases that match TRBD2. The junction had 11 bases not matched to a gene; V was cut back by 0 bases and J by 8 bases. The CDR3 has 17 residues. DNA for the CDR3: TGTGCCAGCAGTTTAGCGCATGGTAGCGGGAGCGGGGATGAGCAGTTCTTC. Translating gives CASSLAHGSGSGDEQFF.

The rearrangement uses TRBV28 and TRBJ1-2; D remains unclear. Looked up from germline, CDR1 is MDHEN and CDR2 is SYDVKM. The V end was cut by 10 bases, the J end by 2 bases, with 11 bases between. The CDR3 loop spans 12 amino acids. This CDR3 is CATHEANYGYTF. In DNA, the CDR3 is TGTGCCACCCACGAGGCGAACTATGGCTACACCTTC.

This clonotype has more than one count but fewer than ten. CDR3 loop: CASSFWQFEAFF. DNA of the CDR3: TGTGCCAGCAGTTTCTGGCAGTTTGAAGCTTTCTTT. The genes are TRBV12-3 or TRBV12-4 and TRBJ1-1, with D unresolved. This CDR3 has 12 residues. Trimming took off 3 bases at V and 7 bases at J, with 9 bases between the two ends.

This clonotype has a handful of counts. The chain uses TRBV7-8 and TRBJ2-5; D is possibly TRBD2 (6 bases). The ends were cut back, 4 bases at V and 12 bases at J, with 21 bases in the middle. This CDR3 region has 14 residues. Germline CDR1 is SGHVS and CDR2 is FQNEAQ. The CDR3 nucleotides read TGTGCCAGCAGCTCCACCCGGTCACTAGCAGTCAAGTACTTC. Translating it yields CASSSTRSLAVKYF.

The genes are TRBV12-3 or TRBV12-4 and TRBJ2-2; 14 positions match TRBD2. This CDR3 is built from 19 residues. The junction had 9 bases not matched to a gene; V was cut back by 5 bases and J by 1 base. In DNA, the CDR3 is TGTGCCAGCAGTGGCCGACTAGCGGGGGGGACCCAGAACACCGGGGAGCTGTTTTTT. It translates to CASSGRLAGGTQNTGELFF.

This chain uses TRBV9 with TRBJ2-3; 8 nucleotides align to TRBD2. This CDR3 comprises 16 residues. The trim removed 3 bases at V and 1 base at J, leaving 7 bases unmatched. Germline V gene data show CDR1 as SGDLS and CDR2 as YYNGEE. CDR3 DNA: TGTGCCAGCAGCGGGACTAGCAACCTCGGCACAGATACGCAGTATTTT. Its translation is CASSGTSNLGTDTQYF.

J is TRBJ2-7 and V is TRBV12-3 or TRBV12-4; possibly TRBD1 for D (6 bases). CDR3 length: 14 residues. With 5 bases removed from V and 5 bases from J, the gap between germline ends came to 16 bases. The CDR3 loop is CASSPFRGEDEQYF. The DNA for the CDR3 is TGTGCCAGCAGTCCCTTCAGGGGCGAGGACGAGCAGTACTTC.

This clonotype has more than one count but fewer than ten. The chain joins TRBV20-1 to TRBJ2-1; no firm D call. This CDR3 is built from 14 residues. V was shortened by 1 base and J by 2 bases, with 9 bases between the two germline ends. Germline V lookup: CDR1 DFQATT, CDR2 SNEGSKA (reference sequence). In DNA, the CDR3 is TGCAGTGCTAGAGTGCTGAGCACCTACAATGAGCAGTTCTTC. Translating it yields CSARVLSTYNEQFF.

This clonotype was seen many times. The chain employs TRBV20-1 and TRBJ2-1; TRBD2 matches at 7 bases. Germline-derived CDR1 and CDR2 are DFQATT and SNEGSKA (reference sequence). This CDR3 has 13 residues. The V segment lost 3 bases and the J segment 5 bases; nucleotides outside the gene matches: 4. CDR3 nucleotide sequence: TGCAGTGCTAGGTCGCGGGAGAACAATGAGCAGTTCTTC. Amino acid sequence: CSARSRENNEQFF.

This clonotype appeared a few times. This chain joins TRBV7-9 and TRBJ1-5, with D tentatively TRBD1 (5 bases). CDR3 size: 14 residues. V lost 5 bases, J lost 7 bases, and 15 bases lay in between. Germline CDR1 reads SEHNR; CDR2 reads FQNEAQ (reference sequence). DNA of the CDR3: TGTGCCAGCAGCCATGGGGGGGGTATCCAGCCCCAGCATTTT. It encodes CASSHGGGIQPQHF.